These 26 T cell receptor beta chains originate from one sample sequenced in a study of CD8 T cells in Susac syndrome. Reverse transcription used about 0.45 to 1 ug RNA and random hexamers. TCRdb re-called the immunoSEQ multiplex PCR reads with MiXCR, one entry per CDR3 protein. Here the sample spans under 550,000 distinct CDR3 sequences, 85% being singletons. The sample taken for sequencing was CD8+ T cells from PBMCs. The receptors derive from a human donor with multiple sclerosis.

The V call is TRBV24-1, the J call TRBJ2-1; D could derive from TRBD1 or TRBD2 (5 bases each). Trimming cost V 6 bases and J 6 bases, with 14 bases left between them. CDR1 and CDR2 from the germline V gene are KGHDR and SFDVKD. CDR3 length: 14 residues. This CDR3 is CATSSGPAPNEQFF. The CDR3 nucleotides read TGTGCCACCAGTTCGGGGCCAGCCCCCAATGAGCAGTTCTTC.

This chain links TRBV27 with TRBJ2-1; D might be TRBD2 (6 bases). This CDR3 spans 15 amino acids. CDR1 and CDR2 (germline): MNHEY, SMNVEV (reference sequence). Trimming removed 4 bases from V and 3 bases from J, with 13 bases in between. CDR3 coding DNA: TGTGCCAGCAGTTCAGGACCAGCGGGCTACAATGAGCAGTTCTTC. Encoded protein: CASSSGPAGYNEQFF.

V is TRBV6-5 and J is TRBJ1-2; D unresolved. The CDR3 runs 16 residues. Germline lookup yields CDR1 MNHEY and CDR2 SVGAGI. The V end lost 2 bases, the J end lost 4 bases, and 17 bases lay between the germline ends. The CDR3, as DNA: TGTGCCAGCAGTTACCCCCCCGGGGAGGATGTCTATGGCTACACCTTC. Protein: CASSYPPGEDVYGYTF.

The chain is built from TRBV18 and TRBJ1-5; possibly TRBD1 for D (5 bases). The germline V and J ends were trimmed by 2 bases and 6 bases, with 17 bases remaining between them. This CDR3 spans 16 amino acids. Germline V gene lookup returns CDR1 KGHSH and CDR2 LQKENI. Here the CDR3 reads CASSPGEIGASQPQHF. CDR3 sequence (DNA): TGTGCCAGCTCACCAGGCGAGATAGGGGCGAGTCAGCCCCAGCATTTT. The variable domain in full, completed from reference TRBV18 and TRBJ1-5, reads NAGVMQNPRHLVRRRGQEARLRCSPMKGHSHVYWYRQLPEEGLKFMVYLQKENIIDESGMPKERFSAEFPKEGPSILRIQQVVRGDSAAYFCASSPGEIGASQPQHFGDGTRLSIL.

The chain recombines TRBV27 with TRBJ1-2; TRBD1 matches at 11 bases. This CDR3 comprises 14 residues. Looked up from germline, CDR1 is MNHEY and CDR2 is SMNVEV (reference sequence). V lost 4 bases, J lost 5 bases, and 3 bases stayed unmatched. The CDR3 loop reads CASSWTGGEYGYTF. CDR3 in DNA: TGTGCCAGCAGTTGGACAGGGGGCGAGTATGGCTACACCTTC.

The chain uses TRBV20-1 and TRBJ2-3, with 11 bases that match TRBD2. The CDR3 runs 15 residues. The ends lost 3 bases at V and 4 bases at J; junction bases unmatched: 6. Germline assignment: CDR1 DFQATT and CDR2 SNEGSKA (reference sequence). CDR3 residues: CSASGDSGGADTQYF. The DNA of the CDR3 is TGCAGTGCTAGCGGCGATAGCGGGGGGGCAGATACGCAGTATTTT.

This sequence joins TRBV29-1 and TRBJ2-3; possibly TRBD1 or TRBD2 for D (7 bases each). The CDR3 totals 16 residues. The V and J ends lost 4 bases and 5 bases respectively, with 22 bases between them. Germline lookup yields CDR1 SQVTM and CDR2 ANQGSEA. The CDR3: CSVAGWGRGRIDTQYF. The CDR3, as DNA: TGCAGCGTTGCCGGTTGGGGGAGGGGGCGGATAGATACGCAGTATTTT.

This clonotype occurred once. The chain links TRBV30 to TRBJ1-1, with 8 bases fitting TRBD1. J gave up 7 bases and V 5 bases, and 18 bases lay outside the gene matches. The CDR3 length is 16 residues. CDR1 is GTSNPN and CDR2 is SVGIG in the germline V gene (reference sequence). The CDR3 DNA follows: TGTGCCTGGGAGGGTGACAGGGGATATGGGGTGGATGAAGCTTTCTTT. Its translation is CAWEGDRGYGVDEAFF.

The chain links TRBV3-1 to TRBJ1-1, with D perhaps TRBD1 (6 bases). The CDR3 contains 15 residues. The germline gives CDR1 LGHDT, CDR2 YNNKEL (reference sequence). V shed 4 bases and J shed 3 bases, with 15 bases lying between them. CDR3 protein: CASSPGDIGDTEAFF. The CDR3 bases are TGTGCCAGCAGCCCCGGGGACATCGGGGACACTGAAGCTTTCTTT.

This clonotype was counted between two and nine times. This sequence joins TRBV7-6 and TRBJ1-3, with 10 nucleotides matching TRBD1. Trimming took 4 bases from V and 0 from J; bases not matched to a gene: 3. This CDR3 is 16 amino acids long. The V gene's germline CDR1 is SGHVS and CDR2 FNYEAQ. The CDR3 DNA is TGTGCCAGCAGCTCGGGACAGGGGAGCTCTGGAAACACCATATATTTT. It encodes CASSSGQGSSGNTIYF.

The V call is TRBV21-1, the J call TRBJ2-7; TRBD1, the D gene given by the table, was not confirmed from the DNA. TRBV21-1 has pseudogene status. CDR3 length: 13 residues. CDR3 in DNA: TGTGCCAGCAGCTGTGGGGGGGGCTACGAGCAGTACTTC. Translated: CASSCGGGYEQYF.

The chain combines TRBV7-9 with TRBJ2-2; 13 bases align to TRBD2. The CDR3 length is 19 residues. V dropped 2 bases and J dropped 0; count of bases not matched to a gene: 6. Germline V gene lookup returns CDR1 SEHNR and CDR2 FQNEAQ (reference sequence). This CDR3 is CASSLKLAGGTTNTGELFF. In DNA, the CDR3 is TGTGCCAGCAGCTTAAAACTAGCGGGGGGGACTACGAACACCGGGGAGCTGTTTTTT.

This chain uses TRBV3-1 with TRBJ2-7; D unresolved. The CDR3 length is 14 residues. Germline V gene lookup returns CDR1 LGHDT and CDR2 YNNKEL (reference sequence). The germline V and J ends were trimmed by 3 bases and 0 bases, with 9 bases remaining between them. For the CDR3, the DNA is TGTGCCAGCAGCCACGGGTTTACCTCCTACGAGCAGTACTTC. The encoded protein is CASSHGFTSYEQYF.

The rearrangement links TRBV2 to TRBJ2-7; D gene unclear. The CDR3 has 13 amino acids. Looked up from germline, CDR1 is SNHLY and CDR2 is FYNNEI. Trimming removed 7 bases at V and 1 base at J, with 11 bases between. The CDR3 loop is CASKGLTSYEQYF. The CDR3 nucleotides read TGTGCCAGCAAGGGCCTTACGTCCTACGAGCAGTACTTC.

V is TRBV14 and J is TRBJ2-7, with a possible D match to TRBD2 (5 bases). CDR1 is SGHDN and CDR2 is FVKESK in the germline V gene. The CDR3 length is 13 residues. Trimming took 0 bases from V and 5 from J, leaving 8 bases between them. CDR3 in DNA: TGTGCCAGCAGCCAAGAAGGAGCGGACGAGCAGTACTTC. As protein: CASSQEGADEQYF. The whole variable domain, remainder taken from reference TRBV14 and TRBJ2-7, is EAGVTQFPSHSVIEKGQTVTLRCDPISGHDNLYWYRRVMGKEIKFLLHFVKESKQDESGMPNNRFLAERTGGTYSTLKVQPAELEDSGVYFCASSQEGADEQYFGPGTRLTVT.

The V gene is TRBV27, the J gene TRBJ2-1; TRBD1 might be the D (6 bases). CDR3 length equals 12 residues. The V end was cut by 3 bases, the J end by 10 bases, with 10 bases between. Germline V gives CDR1 MNHEY, CDR2 SMNVEV (reference sequence). The CDR3 protein is CASSFDRQEQFF. Written as DNA, the CDR3 is TGTGCCAGCAGTTTTGACAGGCAAGAGCAGTTCTTC.

This chain uses TRBV4-1 with TRBJ2-1; no definite D call. V lost 3 bases, J lost 3 bases, and 15 bases lay in between. In germline, CDR1 is MGHRA, CDR2 YSYEKL. CDR3 length: 16 residues. CDR3 in amino acids: CASSHEHSIIYNEQFF. Written as DNA, the CDR3 is TGCGCCAGCAGCCATGAACACAGCATAATCTACAATGAGCAGTTCTTC.

J is TRBJ2-7 and V is TRBV27; possibly TRBD1 for D (6 bases). The CDR3 has 14 amino acids. CDR1 and CDR2 from the germline V gene are MNHEY and SMNVEV (reference sequence). V lost 6 bases, J lost 5 bases, and 17 bases lay in between. CDR3 bases: TGTGCCAGCAGGCCTCTCAGCAGGGGTCACGAGCAGTACTTC. As protein: CASRPLSRGHEQYF.

The chain combines TRBV5-1 with TRBJ1-2; D ambiguous. Germline CDR1 SGHRS, CDR2 YFSETQ. The germline V and J ends were trimmed by 0 bases and 4 bases, with 4 bases remaining between them. The length of the CDR3 is 12 residues. The DNA for the CDR3 is TGCGCCAGCAGCTTGGGCCCCTATGGCTACACCTTC. Residues: CASSLGPYGYTF.

J is TRBJ2-3 and V is TRBV19; TRBD2 agrees at 8 bases. Trimming removed 4 bases from V and 2 bases from J; junction bases left unmatched: 2. CDR1 and CDR2 from the germline V gene are LNHDA and SQIVND (reference sequence). The CDR3 spans 14 residues. The CDR3 DNA follows: TGTGCCAGTAGTACTAGCGGGTACACAGATACGCAGTATTTT. Its protein product is CASSTSGYTDTQYF.

The table lists this clonotype with a count of one. The chain couples TRBV20-1 to TRBJ1-2; D may be TRBD1 (6 bases). Germline-derived CDR1 and CDR2 are DFQATT and SNEGSKA (reference sequence). V lost 5 bases to trimming and J lost 5 bases, with 15 bases between them. The CDR3 extends over 13 amino acids. For the CDR3, the DNA is TGCAGTGCTCCTGGGACAAAAGAGTATGGCTACACCTTC. Translated, it gives CSAPGTKEYGYTF.

The CDR3 loop reads CASSSPLGTQYF. The CDR3 nucleotides are TGTGCCAGCAGCTCCCCATTGGGGACCCAGTACTTC. The chain recombines TRBV7-9 with TRBJ2-5; D is uncertain. The CDR3 runs 12 residues. The V and J ends lost 4 bases and 7 bases respectively, with 10 bases between them. Germline CDR1 SEHNR, CDR2 FQNEAQ (reference sequence).

The chain is built from TRBV6-6 and TRBJ1-1, with D unresolved. The CDR3 runs 12 residues. Germline V CDR1 and CDR2: MNHNY, SVGAGI (reference sequence). V lost 0 bases, J lost 6 bases, and 5 bases lay in between. Here the CDR3 DNA reads TGTGCCAGCAGTTACTCGATGGCTGAAGCTTTCTTT. Protein product: CASSYSMAEAFF.

The V call is TRBV6-5, the J call TRBJ2-2, with 9 nucleotides matching TRBD1. CDR1 MNHEY and CDR2 SVGAGI come from the germline V gene. Unmatched junction bases numbered 11, after V lost 4 bases and J lost 5 bases. The CDR3 runs to 17 residues. CDR3 protein: CASSFLGGQGETGELFF. The DNA for the CDR3 is TGTGCCAGCAGTTTCTTGGGGGGACAGGGTGAAACCGGGGAGCTGTTTTTT.

This clonotype appeared once. The chain joins TRBV28 to TRBJ1-1, with a tentative D call TRBD1 (6 bases). The germline gives CDR1 MDHEN, CDR2 SYDVKM. This CDR3 spans 16 amino acids. V shed 5 bases and J shed 2 bases, with 18 bases lying between them. CDR3 sequence: CASSPGQRFPNTEAFF. As DNA, the CDR3 is TGTGCCAGCAGTCCAGGACAGCGATTTCCTAACACTGAAGCTTTCTTT.

This clonotype was detected only once. This chain joins TRBV19 and TRBJ1-1, with 7 bases that match TRBD1. The V gene end was trimmed by 1 base and the J gene end by 6 bases; junction bases not matched to a gene: 8. Looked up from germline, CDR1 is LNHDA and CDR2 is SQIVND (reference sequence). This CDR3 has 15 residues. DNA of the CDR3: TGTGCCAGTAGTATAGGTGAGGGGGCAAGAGCTGAAGCTTTCTTT. Amino acids: CASSIGEGARAEAFF.